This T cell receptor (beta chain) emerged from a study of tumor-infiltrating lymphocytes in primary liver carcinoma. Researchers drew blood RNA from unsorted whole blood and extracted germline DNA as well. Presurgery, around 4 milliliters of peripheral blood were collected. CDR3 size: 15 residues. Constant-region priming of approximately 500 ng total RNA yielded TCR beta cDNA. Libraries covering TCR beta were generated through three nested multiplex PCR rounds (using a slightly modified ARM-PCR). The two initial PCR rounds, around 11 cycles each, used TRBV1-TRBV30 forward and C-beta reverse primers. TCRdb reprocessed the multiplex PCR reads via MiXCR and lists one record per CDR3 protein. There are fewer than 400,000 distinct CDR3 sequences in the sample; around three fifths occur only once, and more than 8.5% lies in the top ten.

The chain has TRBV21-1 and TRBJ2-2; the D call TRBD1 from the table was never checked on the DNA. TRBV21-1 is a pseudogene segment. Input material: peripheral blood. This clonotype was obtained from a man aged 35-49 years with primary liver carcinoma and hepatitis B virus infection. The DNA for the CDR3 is TGTGCCAGCAGCAAAGGTGGCAGGGGGCCCGGGGAGCTGTTTTTT. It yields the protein CASSKGGRGPGELFF.